A selection of T cell receptor beta chains follows, all from one sample in a study of glioma-infiltrating T cells after dendritic cell vaccination. This table comes from immunoSEQ multiplex PCR, and its TCRdb copy is limited to in-frame clones, with some not included. The sample has tens of thousands of clones, about 85% seen once; the top ten hold more than 8%. This specimen was blood, taken after dendritic cell vaccination. The source is a human donor with glioblastoma. The CDR3 runs from the conserved cysteine through the conserved F or W. The D gene is left open where the match is weak. Rows give clone size only sometimes, using once, few, many, or a class for an expanded clone.

D gene: TRBD1; V gene: TRBV19; clone size: -; J gene: TRBJ2-3; CDR3 DNA: TGTGCCAGTAGTCCCGGGACAGGGAGGGGCACAGATACGCAGTATTTT; CDR3 protein: CASSPGTGRGTDTQYF
D gene: -; V gene: TRBV6-5; clone size: once; J gene: TRBJ1-5; CDR3 DNA: TGTGCCAGCAGTAACAACCGCAATCAGCCCCAGCATTTT; CDR3 protein: CASSNNRNQPQHF
D gene: -; V gene: TRBV19; clone size: -; J gene: TRBJ2-5; CDR3 DNA: TGTGCCAGTAGTAAGTTTGGACATCAAGAGACCCAGTACTTC; CDR3 protein: CASSKFGHQETQYF
D gene: TRBD1; V gene: TRBV9; clone size: -; J gene: TRBJ2-7; CDR3 DNA: TGTGCCAGCAGCGTTGGGACAGGGATGCGCGAGCAGTACTTC; CDR3 protein: CASSVGTGMREQYF
D gene: -; V gene: TRBV11-1; clone size: once; J gene: TRBJ2-3; CDR3 DNA: TGTGCCAGCAAGGCGGGGCCTAGCACAGATACGCAGTATTTT; CDR3 protein: CASKAGPSTDTQYF
D gene: -; V gene: TRBV4-3; clone size: once; J gene: TRBJ2-1; CDR3 DNA: TGCGCCAGCAGCCAAGGTTCGGCCTACAATGAGCAGTTCTTC; CDR3 protein: CASSQGSAYNEQFF
D gene: TRBD2; V gene: TRBV5-1; clone size: -; J gene: TRBJ2-2; CDR3 DNA: TGCGCCAGCAGCTTAAGCGGGGGTACCGGGGAGCTGTTTTTT; CDR3 protein: CASSLSGGTGELFF
D gene: -; V gene: TRBV19; clone size: -; J gene: TRBJ2-3; CDR3 DNA: TGTGCCAGTAGGCGGGAACGTGGGGCAGATACGCAGTATTTT; CDR3 protein: CASRRERGADTQYF
D gene: -; V gene: TRBV9; clone size: -; J gene: TRBJ2-1; CDR3 DNA: TGTGCCAGCAGCGTAGGGACTTTTCCGTCAGATGAGCAGTTCTTC; CDR3 protein: CASSVGTFPSDEQFF
D gene: TRBD1; V gene: TRBV25-1; clone size: -; J gene: TRBJ2-7; CDR3 DNA: TGTGCCAGCAGTGACCCGGGACAGGGGGCTTACGAGCAGTACTTC; CDR3 protein: CASSDPGQGAYEQYF
D gene: -; V gene: TRBV5-1; clone size: -; J gene: TRBJ2-1; CDR3 DNA: TGCGCCAGCAGCTTGGTGGGGGGAGTGGCCTACAATGAGCAGTTCTTC; CDR3 protein: CASSLVGGVAYNEQFF
D gene: TRBD1; V gene: TRBV5-4; clone size: once; J gene: TRBJ2-6; CDR3 DNA: TGTGCCAGCAGCTTGGCCGGGACAGCAAACTCTGGGGCCAACGTCCTGACTTTC; CDR3 protein: CASSLAGTANSGANVLTF
D gene: -; V gene: TRBV29-1; clone size: -; J gene: TRBJ1-1; CDR3 DNA: TGCAGCGTACCCCTCAGGGGAAACACTGAAGCTTTCTTT; CDR3 protein: CSVPLRGNTEAFF
D gene: -; V gene: TRBV5-1; clone size: few; J gene: TRBJ2-3; CDR3 DNA: TGCGCCAGCAGCACGCAGGGCCTGGGAGATACGCAGTATTTT; CDR3 protein: CASSTQGLGDTQYF
D gene: -; V gene: TRBV5-4; clone size: once; J gene: TRBJ2-3; CDR3 DNA: TGTGCCAGCAGCCCGAGGACCACAGGGGATACGCAGTATTTT; CDR3 protein: CASSPRTTGDTQYF
D gene: TRBD2; V gene: TRBV6-5; clone size: -; J gene: TRBJ2-5; CDR3 DNA: TGTGCCAGCACCCCAGCGGGGGGGCAAGAGACCCAGTACTTC; CDR3 protein: CASTPAGGQETQYF
D gene: TRBD1; V gene: TRBV6-5; clone size: -; J gene: TRBJ1-4; CDR3 DNA: TGTGCCAGCAGTTACTCAGGGGGCGGAGAAAAACTGTTTTTT; CDR3 protein: CASSYSGGGEKLFF